This is a list of T cell receptor beta chains from one sample in a study of blood T cells in healthy people across ages. A single record per CDR3 protein comes from TCRdb applying MiXCR to the 5' RACE reads. This table has about 1.8 million distinct CDR3 sequences, around 50% appearing once. Source material: blood. These receptors were taken from a woman aged 40-49 years in good health. CDR3s include the opening cysteine and the closing phenylalanine or tryptophan. The D gene is left open where the match is weak. Where a row states a size, it is once, few, many or the class of an expanded clone; other rows omit it.

cdr3_aa cdr3_nt j_call v_call clone_size d_call
CSVESGSRTDTQYF TGCAGCGTTGAATCCGGGTCTCGCACAGATACGCAGTATTTT TRBJ2-3 TRBV29-1 NA NA
CASSRPKGATNEKLFF TGCGCCAGCAGCCGACCCAAGGGAGCAACTAATGAAAAACTGTTTTTT TRBJ1-4 TRBV4-1 NA NA
CASREELGLAVKGANVLTF TGTGCCAGCAGAGAAGAACTGGGACTAGCCGTAAAGGGGGCCAACGTCCTGACTTTC TRBJ2-6 TRBV7-9 NA TRBD2
CASTGTGGLETQYF TGTGCCAGCACCGGGACAGGGGGCTTGGAGACCCAGTACTTC TRBJ2-5 TRBV28 NA TRBD1
CASSSGDRSIADTQYF TGTGCCAGCAGTTCTGGGGACAGGTCGATTGCAGATACGCAGTATTTT TRBJ2-3 TRBV6-6 NA TRBD1
CASRDKDSQETQYF TGTGCCAGCAGGGACAAGGATTCTCAAGAGACCCAGTACTTC TRBJ2-5 TRBV6-5 NA NA
CASSVAGDTRYF TGTGCCAGCAGCGTAGCTGGAGATACGCGGTATTTT TRBJ2-3 TRBV9 NA NA
CASSSLNIQYF TGTGCCAGCAGCTCATTGAACATTCAGTACTTC TRBJ2-4 TRBV7-2 many NA
CSVKIGTGQQETQFF TGCAGCGTTAAAATCGGAACGGGACAGCAAGAGACCCAGTTCTTC TRBJ2-1 TRBV29-1 NA TRBD1
CASSFFPGGTQYF TGTGCCAGCAGTTTTTTCCCTGGGGGGACCCAGTACTTC TRBJ2-5 TRBV27 NA NA
CASSYSNRGYPENIQYF TGTGCCAGCAGTTACTCGAACAGGGGGTACCCCGAAAACATTCAGTACTTC TRBJ2-4 TRBV6-6 NA TRBD1
CSARDIHEQYF TGCAGTGCTAGAGATATTCACGAGCAGTACTTC TRBJ2-7 TRBV20-1 few NA
CASSLKRTESSGANVLTF TGTGCCAGTAGCCTAAAGAGGACAGAATCCTCTGGGGCCAACGTCCTGACTTTC TRBJ2-6 TRBV9 NA NA
CSAGTSGTQAKNIQYF TGCAGTGCGGGGACTAGCGGGACTCAAGCCAAAAACATTCAGTACTTC TRBJ2-4 TRBV20-1 NA TRBD2
CASSSGAQYF TGTGCCAGCAGTTCAGGGGCGCAGTATTTT TRBJ2-3 TRBV12-3/TRBV12-4 NA NA
CASSEAWTSVKTQYF TGTGCCAGCAGTGAAGCATGGACTAGCGTGAAGACCCAGTACTTC TRBJ2-5 TRBV6-1 NA TRBD2
CASKPEANVLTF TGTGCCAGCAAACCCGAGGCCAACGTCCTGACTTTC TRBJ2-6 TRBV7-9 NA NA
CASRDRVSGTEAFF TGTGCCAGCAGAGACAGGGTCTCGGGTACTGAAGCTTTCTTT TRBJ1-1 TRBV12-3/TRBV12-4 few TRBD1
CASSLRGYTGELFF TGTGCCAGCAGTTTAAGAGGGTACACCGGGGAGCTGTTTTTT TRBJ2-2 TRBV27 NA NA
CARSQSQGVYGYTF TGCGCCAGAAGCCAAAGTCAAGGTGTCTATGGCTACACCTTC TRBJ1-2 TRBV4-1 NA NA
CASRLGADTQYF TGTGCCAGCAGACTCGGGGCAGATACGCAGTATTTT TRBJ2-3 TRBV12-3/TRBV12-4 many NA
CASSSPGLGYEQYF TGTGCCAGCAGCTCTCCGGGACTTGGCTACGAGCAGTACTTC TRBJ2-7 TRBV7-2 NA NA
CASSSGGSPDTQYF TGTGCCAGCAGTAGCGGGGGAAGCCCAGATACGCAGTATTTT TRBJ2-3 TRBV28 few TRBD2
CASSQGAGGTQYF TGTGCTAGCAGCCAGGGGGCAGGTGGGACCCAGTACTTC TRBJ2-5 TRBV7-7 NA TRBD1
CASSRATEGVQYF TGTGCCAGCAGCCGGGCCACGGAAGGGGTGCAGTATTTT TRBJ2-3 TRBV7-2 once NA
CAISRDRDDTQYF TGTGCCATCAGCAGGGACAGGGATGATACGCAGTATTTT TRBJ2-3 TRBV10-3 few TRBD1
CASSPPHNQPQHF TGTGCCAGCAGCCCACCCCACAATCAGCCCCAGCATTTT TRBJ1-5 TRBV7-9 NA NA
CSVEGGSGKNIQYF TGCAGCGTTGAAGGGGGTTCGGGGAAAAACATTCAGTACTTC TRBJ2-4 TRBV29-1 many NA
CASSYSEVGRTGTQYF TGTGCCAGCAGTTACTCTGAGGTGGGGAGGACAGGTACGCAGTATTTT TRBJ2-3 TRBV6-5 NA NA
CSVGEWGQVYNEQFF TGCAGCGTGGGGGAATGGGGACAGGTTTACAATGAGCAGTTCTTC TRBJ2-1 TRBV29-1 few TRBD1
CASSQDRDGVSEAFF TGCGCCAGCAGCCAAGACCGTGACGGGGTATCTGAAGCTTTCTTT TRBJ1-1 TRBV4-3 NA NA
CATNRGGPPDEQFF TGTGCCACTAATAGGGGGGGGCCCCCGGATGAGCAGTTCTTC TRBJ2-1 TRBV28 few NA
CAIRRGDRSYEQYF TGTGCCATCAGGCGGGGGGACAGGAGCTACGAGCAGTACTTC TRBJ2-7 TRBV10-3 NA NA
CSASYGGTGSYEQYF TGCAGTGCTAGCTACGGCGGGACAGGTTCCTACGAGCAGTACTTC TRBJ2-7 TRBV20-1 few TRBD1
CASSQGDRKNYGYTF TGTGCCAGCAGCCAAGGGGACAGAAAAAACTATGGCTACACCTTC TRBJ1-2 TRBV3-1 NA TRBD1
CASSLMDSYNEQFF TGTGCCAGCAGCTTAATGGACAGCTACAATGAGCAGTTCTTC TRBJ2-1 TRBV7-2 few NA
CASSFRDFRSTDTQYF TGTGCCAGCAGCTTCAGGGACTTCCGCAGCACAGATACGCAGTATTTT TRBJ2-3 TRBV7-2 NA NA
CASSEEGERDTQYF TGTGCCAGCAGTGAAGAGGGGGAAAGGGATACGCAGTATTTT TRBJ2-3 TRBV6-1 NA NA
CSANPAGESYNEQFF TGCAGTGCTAACCCAGCGGGGGAATCCTACAATGAGCAGTTCTTC TRBJ2-1 TRBV20-1 NA TRBD2
CASSPKRPKQFF TGTGCCAGCAGCCCCAAGCGGCCAAAGCAGTTCTTC TRBJ2-1 TRBV7-2 few NA
CASSLVQAAYEQYF TGTGCCAGCAGCTTAGTACAGGCAGCCTACGAGCAGTACTTC TRBJ2-7 TRBV7-2 few NA
CASSPRTNPVEDTQYF TGTGCCAGCAGCCCCAGGACAAACCCCGTGGAAGATACGCAGTATTTT TRBJ2-3 TRBV7-2 NA NA
CASSPRAVNTEAFF TGTGCCAGCAGTCCCCGGGCAGTGAACACTGAAGCTTTCTTT TRBJ1-1 TRBV28 NA NA